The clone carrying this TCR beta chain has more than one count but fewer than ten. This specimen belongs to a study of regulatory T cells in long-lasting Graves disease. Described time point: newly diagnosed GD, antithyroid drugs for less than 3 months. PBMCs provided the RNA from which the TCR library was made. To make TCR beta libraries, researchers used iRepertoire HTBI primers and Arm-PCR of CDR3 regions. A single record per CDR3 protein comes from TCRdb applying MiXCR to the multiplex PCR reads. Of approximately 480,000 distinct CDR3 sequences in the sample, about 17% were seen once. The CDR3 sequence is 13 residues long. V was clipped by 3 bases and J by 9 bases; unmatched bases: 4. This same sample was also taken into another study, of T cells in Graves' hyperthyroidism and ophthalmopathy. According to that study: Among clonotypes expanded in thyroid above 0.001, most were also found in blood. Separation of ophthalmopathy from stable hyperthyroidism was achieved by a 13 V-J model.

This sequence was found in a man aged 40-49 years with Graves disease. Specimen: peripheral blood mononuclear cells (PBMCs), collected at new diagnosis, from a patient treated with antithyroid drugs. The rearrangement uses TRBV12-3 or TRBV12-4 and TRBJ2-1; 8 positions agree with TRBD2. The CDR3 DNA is TGTGCCAGCAGTTTTTCAGCGGGAGTTGAGCAGTTCTTC. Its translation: CASSFSAGVEQFF.